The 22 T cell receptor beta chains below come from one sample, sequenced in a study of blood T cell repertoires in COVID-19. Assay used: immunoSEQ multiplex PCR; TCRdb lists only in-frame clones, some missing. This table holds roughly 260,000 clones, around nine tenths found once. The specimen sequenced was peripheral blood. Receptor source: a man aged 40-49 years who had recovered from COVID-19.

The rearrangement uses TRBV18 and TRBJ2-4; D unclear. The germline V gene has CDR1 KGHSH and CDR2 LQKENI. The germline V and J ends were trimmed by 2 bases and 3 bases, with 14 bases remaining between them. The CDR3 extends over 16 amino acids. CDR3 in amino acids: CASSPSVVSGKNIQYF. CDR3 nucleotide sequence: TGTGCCAGCTCACCATCAGTAGTGTCAGGCAAAAACATTCAGTACTTC.

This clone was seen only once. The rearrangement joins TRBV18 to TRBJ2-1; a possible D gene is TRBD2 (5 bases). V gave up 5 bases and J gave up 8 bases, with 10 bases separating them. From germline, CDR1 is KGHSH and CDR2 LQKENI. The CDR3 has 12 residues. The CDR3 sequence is CASSARRHEQFF. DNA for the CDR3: TGTGCCAGCTCAGCTCGGAGGCATGAGCAGTTCTTC.

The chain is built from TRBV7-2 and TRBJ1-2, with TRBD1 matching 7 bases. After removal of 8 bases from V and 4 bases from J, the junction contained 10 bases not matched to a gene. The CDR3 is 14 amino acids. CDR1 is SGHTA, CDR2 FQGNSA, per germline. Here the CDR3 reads CASAAGSGGYGYTF. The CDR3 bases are TGTGCCAGCGCCGCAGGGTCAGGGGGCTATGGCTACACCTTC.

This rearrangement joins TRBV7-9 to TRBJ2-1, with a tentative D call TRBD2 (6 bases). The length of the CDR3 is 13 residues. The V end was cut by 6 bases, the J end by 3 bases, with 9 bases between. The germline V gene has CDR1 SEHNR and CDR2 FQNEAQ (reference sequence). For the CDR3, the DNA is TGTGCCAGCAGGCGGGGCATCTACAATGAGCAGTTCTTC. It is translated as CASRRGIYNEQFF.

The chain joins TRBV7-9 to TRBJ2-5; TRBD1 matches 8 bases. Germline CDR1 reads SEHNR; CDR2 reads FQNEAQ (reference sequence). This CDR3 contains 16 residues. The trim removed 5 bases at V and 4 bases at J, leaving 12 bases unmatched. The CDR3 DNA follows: TGTGCCAGCAGCGACAGAGGACAGGGTCTTTCAGAGACCCAGTACTTC. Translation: CASSDRGQGLSETQYF.

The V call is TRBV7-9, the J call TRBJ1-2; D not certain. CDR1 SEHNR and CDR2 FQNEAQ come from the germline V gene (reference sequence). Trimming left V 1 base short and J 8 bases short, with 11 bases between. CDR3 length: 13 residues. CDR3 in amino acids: CASSLGERLGYTF. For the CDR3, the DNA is TGTGCCAGCAGCTTAGGGGAGAGATTGGGCTACACCTTC.

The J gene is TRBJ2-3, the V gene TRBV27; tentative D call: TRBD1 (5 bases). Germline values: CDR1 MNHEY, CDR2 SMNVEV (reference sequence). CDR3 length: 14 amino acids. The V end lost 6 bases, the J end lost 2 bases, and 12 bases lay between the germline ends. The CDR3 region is CASRLDRITDTQYF. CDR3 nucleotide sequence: TGTGCCAGCAGACTTGACAGAATCACAGATACGCAGTATTTT.

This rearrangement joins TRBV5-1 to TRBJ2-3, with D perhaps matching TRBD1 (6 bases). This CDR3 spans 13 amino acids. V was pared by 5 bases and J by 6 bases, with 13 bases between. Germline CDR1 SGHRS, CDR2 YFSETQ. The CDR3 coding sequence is TGCGCCAGCAGGTTAACAGGGAAGGATACGCAGTATTTT. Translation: CASRLTGKDTQYF.

CDR3 sequence: CASSPRTSGVRENIQYF. As DNA, the CDR3 is TGTGCCAGCAGCCCCAGGACTAGCGGCGTAAGAGAAAACATTCAGTACTTC. This sequence joins TRBV7-9 and TRBJ2-4; TRBD2 matches at 10 bases. Germline V gives CDR1 SEHNR, CDR2 FQNEAQ (reference sequence). V shed 5 bases, J shed 5 bases, and the junction held 12 bases outside the gene matches. The CDR3 is made up of 17 amino acids.

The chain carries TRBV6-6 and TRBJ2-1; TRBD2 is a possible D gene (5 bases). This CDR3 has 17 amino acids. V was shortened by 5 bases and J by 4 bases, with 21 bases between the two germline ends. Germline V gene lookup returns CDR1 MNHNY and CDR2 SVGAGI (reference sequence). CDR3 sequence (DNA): TGTGCCAGCAGTCGCATCGTTCTAGCAAGGTCGTACAATGAGCAGTTCTTC. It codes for CASSRIVLARSYNEQFF.

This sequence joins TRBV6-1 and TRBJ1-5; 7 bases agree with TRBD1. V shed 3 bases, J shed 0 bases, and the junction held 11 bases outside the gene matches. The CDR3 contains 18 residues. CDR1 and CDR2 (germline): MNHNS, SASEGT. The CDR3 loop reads CASSDGKGAQISNQPQHF. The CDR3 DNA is TGTGCCAGCAGTGACGGAAAGGGGGCACAAATTAGCAATCAGCCCCAGCATTTT.

CDR3 sequence reads: CASRVAGGSYEQYF. CDR3 nucleotide sequence: TGTGCCAGCAGGGTAGCGGGAGGCTCCTACGAGCAGTACTTC. J is TRBJ2-7 and V is TRBV2, with 10 bases fitting TRBD2. The CDR3 runs 14 residues. Losses at the gene ends were 6 bases for V and 0 bases for J; bases not matched to a gene: 2. Germline CDR1 is SNHLY and CDR2 is FYNNEI.

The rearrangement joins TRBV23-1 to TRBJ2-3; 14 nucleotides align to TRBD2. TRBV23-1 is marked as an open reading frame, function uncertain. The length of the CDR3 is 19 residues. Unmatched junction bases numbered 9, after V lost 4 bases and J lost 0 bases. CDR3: CASSLDRTSGRISTDTQYF. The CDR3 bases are TGCGCCAGCAGTCTGGACAGGACTAGCGGGAGGATAAGCACAGATACGCAGTATTTT.

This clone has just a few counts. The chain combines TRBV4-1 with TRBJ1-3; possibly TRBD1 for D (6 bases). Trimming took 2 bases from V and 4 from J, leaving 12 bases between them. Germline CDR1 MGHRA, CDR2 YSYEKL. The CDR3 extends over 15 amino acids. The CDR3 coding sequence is TGCGCCAGCAGCCAATTCGCAGGGGCCGGAAACACCATATATTTT. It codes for CASSQFAGAGNTIYF.

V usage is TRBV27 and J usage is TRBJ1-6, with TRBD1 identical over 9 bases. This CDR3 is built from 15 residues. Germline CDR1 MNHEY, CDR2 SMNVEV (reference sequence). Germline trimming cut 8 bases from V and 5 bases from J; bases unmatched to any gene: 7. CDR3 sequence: CASREQGANNSPLHF. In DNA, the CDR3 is TGTGCCAGCCGGGAACAGGGGGCAAATAATTCACCCCTCCACTTT.

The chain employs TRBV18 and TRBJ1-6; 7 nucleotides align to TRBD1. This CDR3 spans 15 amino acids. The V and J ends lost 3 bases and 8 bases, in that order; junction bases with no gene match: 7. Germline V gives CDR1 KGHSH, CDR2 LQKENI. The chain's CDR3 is CASSPDRVYHSPLHF. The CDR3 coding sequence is TGTGCCAGCTCACCTGACAGGGTATACCATTCACCCCTCCACTTT.

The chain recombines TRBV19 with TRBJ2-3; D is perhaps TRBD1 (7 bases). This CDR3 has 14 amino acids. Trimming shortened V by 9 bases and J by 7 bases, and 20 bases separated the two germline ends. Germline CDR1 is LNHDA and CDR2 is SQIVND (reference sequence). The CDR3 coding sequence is TGTGCCAGCCGAGGTACAGGGGAGGAATATACGCAGTATTTT. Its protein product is CASRGTGEEYTQYF. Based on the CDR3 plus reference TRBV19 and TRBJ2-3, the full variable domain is DGGITQSPKYLFRKEGQNVTLSCEQNLNHDAMYWYRQDPGQGLRLIYYSQIVNDFQKGDIAEGYSVSREKKESFPLTVTSAQKNPTAFYLCASRGTGEEYTQYFGPGTRLTVL.

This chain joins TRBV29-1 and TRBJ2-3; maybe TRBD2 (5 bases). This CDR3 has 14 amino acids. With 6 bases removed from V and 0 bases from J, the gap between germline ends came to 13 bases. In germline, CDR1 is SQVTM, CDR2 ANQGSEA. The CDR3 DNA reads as TGCAGCGTGGGGAGAGCCGTCAGCACAGATACGCAGTATTTT. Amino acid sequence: CSVGRAVSTDTQYF.

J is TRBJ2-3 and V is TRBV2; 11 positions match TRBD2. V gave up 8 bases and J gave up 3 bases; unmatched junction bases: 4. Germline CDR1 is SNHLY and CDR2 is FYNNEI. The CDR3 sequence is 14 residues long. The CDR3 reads CASGSGGATDTQYF. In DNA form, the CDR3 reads TGTGCCAGCGGTAGCGGGGGGGCGACAGATACGCAGTATTTT.

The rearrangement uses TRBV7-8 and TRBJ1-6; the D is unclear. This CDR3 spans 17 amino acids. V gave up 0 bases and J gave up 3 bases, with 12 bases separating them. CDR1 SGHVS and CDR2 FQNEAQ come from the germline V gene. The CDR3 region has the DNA TGTGCCAGCAGCTTAGCGCGGTGGAGGGACTATAATTCACCCCTCCACTTT. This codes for CASSLARWRDYNSPLHF.

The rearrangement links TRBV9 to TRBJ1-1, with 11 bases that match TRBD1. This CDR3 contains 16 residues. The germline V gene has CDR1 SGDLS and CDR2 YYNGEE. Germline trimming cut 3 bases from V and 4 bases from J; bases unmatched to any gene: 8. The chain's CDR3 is CASSAGTGGLSTEAFF. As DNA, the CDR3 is TGTGCCAGCAGCGCGGGGACAGGGGGTTTGAGCACTGAAGCTTTCTTT.

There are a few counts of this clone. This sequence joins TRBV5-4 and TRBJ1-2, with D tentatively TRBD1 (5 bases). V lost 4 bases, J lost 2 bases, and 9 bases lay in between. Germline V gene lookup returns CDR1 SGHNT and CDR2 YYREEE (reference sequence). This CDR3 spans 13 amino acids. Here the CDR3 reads CASSIRQNYGYTF. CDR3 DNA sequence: TGTGCCAGCAGCATTCGACAGAACTATGGCTACACCTTC.